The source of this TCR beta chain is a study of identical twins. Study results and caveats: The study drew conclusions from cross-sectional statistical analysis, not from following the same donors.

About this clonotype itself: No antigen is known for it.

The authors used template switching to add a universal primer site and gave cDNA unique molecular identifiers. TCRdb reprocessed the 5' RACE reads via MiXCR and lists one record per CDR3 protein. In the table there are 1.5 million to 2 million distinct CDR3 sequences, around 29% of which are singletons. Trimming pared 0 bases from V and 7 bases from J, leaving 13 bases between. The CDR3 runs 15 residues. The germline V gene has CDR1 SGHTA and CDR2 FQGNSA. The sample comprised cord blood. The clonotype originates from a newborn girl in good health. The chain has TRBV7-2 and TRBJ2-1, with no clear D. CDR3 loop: CASSLAPDPWNEQFF. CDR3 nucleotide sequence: TGTGCCAGCAGCTTAGCACCGGATCCCTGGAATGAGCAGTTCTTC.